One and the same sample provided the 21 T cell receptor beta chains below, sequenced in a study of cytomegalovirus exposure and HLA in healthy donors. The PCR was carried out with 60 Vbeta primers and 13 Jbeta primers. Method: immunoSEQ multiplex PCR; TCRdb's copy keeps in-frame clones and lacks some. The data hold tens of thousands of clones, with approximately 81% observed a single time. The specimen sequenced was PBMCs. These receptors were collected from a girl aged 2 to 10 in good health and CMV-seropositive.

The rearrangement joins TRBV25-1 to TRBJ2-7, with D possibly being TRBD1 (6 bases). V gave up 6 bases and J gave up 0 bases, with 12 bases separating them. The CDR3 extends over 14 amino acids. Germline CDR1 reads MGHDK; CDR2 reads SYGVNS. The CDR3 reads CASSPMGHSYEQYF. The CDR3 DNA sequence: TGTGCCAGCAGCCCAATGGGACACTCCTACGAGCAGTACTTC.

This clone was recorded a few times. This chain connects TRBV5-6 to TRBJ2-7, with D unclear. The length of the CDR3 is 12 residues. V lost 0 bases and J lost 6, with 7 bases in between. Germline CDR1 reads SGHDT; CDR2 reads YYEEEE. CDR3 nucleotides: TGTGCCAGCAGCTTGGCAGAGGTCGAGCAGTACTTC. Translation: CASSLAEVEQYF.

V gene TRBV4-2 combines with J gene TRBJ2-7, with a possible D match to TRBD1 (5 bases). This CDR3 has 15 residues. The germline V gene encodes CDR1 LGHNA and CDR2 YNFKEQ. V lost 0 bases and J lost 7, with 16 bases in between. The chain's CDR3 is CASSQDPDSPLEQYF. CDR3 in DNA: TGTGCCAGCAGCCAAGATCCCGACAGCCCTTTGGAGCAGTACTTC.

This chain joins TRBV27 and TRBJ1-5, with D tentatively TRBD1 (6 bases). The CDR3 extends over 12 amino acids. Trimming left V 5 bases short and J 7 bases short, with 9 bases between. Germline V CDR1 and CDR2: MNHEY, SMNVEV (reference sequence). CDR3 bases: TGTGCCAGCAGTCAGGGGTTCCAGCCCCAGCATTTT. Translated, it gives CASSQGFQPQHF.

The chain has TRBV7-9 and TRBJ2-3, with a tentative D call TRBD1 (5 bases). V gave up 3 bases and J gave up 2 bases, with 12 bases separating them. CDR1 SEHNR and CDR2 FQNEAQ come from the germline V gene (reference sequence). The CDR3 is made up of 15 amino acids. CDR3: CASSFKAGPTDTQYF. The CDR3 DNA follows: TGTGCCAGCAGCTTTAAGGCAGGGCCCACAGATACGCAGTATTTT.

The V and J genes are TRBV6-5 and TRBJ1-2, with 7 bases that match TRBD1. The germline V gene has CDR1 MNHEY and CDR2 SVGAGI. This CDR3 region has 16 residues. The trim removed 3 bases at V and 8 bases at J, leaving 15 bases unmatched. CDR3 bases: TGTGCCAGCAGTTATCAACCGGGACAGTCGGTGAGAGGCTACACCTTC. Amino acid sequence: CASSYQPGQSVRGYTF.

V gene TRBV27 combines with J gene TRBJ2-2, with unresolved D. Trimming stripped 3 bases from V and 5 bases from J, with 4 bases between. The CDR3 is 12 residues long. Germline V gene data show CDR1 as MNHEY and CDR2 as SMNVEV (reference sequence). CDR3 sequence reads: CASSFRTGELFF. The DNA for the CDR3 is TGTGCCAGCAGTTTTCGTACCGGGGAGCTGTTTTTT.

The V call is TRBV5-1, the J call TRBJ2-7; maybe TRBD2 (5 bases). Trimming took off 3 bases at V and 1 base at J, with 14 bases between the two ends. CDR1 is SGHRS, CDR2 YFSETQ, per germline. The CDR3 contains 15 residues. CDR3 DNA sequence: TGCGCCAGCAGCTCCCCTAAGGGCGGGTCCTACGAGCAGTACTTC. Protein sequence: CASSSPKGGSYEQYF.

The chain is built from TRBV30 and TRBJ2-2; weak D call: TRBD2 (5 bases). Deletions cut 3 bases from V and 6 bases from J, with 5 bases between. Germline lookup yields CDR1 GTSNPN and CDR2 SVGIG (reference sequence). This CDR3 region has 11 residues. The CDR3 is CAWSGAGELFF. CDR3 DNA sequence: TGTGCCTGGAGCGGGGCCGGGGAGCTGTTTTTT.

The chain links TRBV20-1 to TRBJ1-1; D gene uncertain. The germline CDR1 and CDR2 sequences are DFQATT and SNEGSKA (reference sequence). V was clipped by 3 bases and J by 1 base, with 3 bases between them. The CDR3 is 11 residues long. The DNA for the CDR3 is TGCAGTGCTAGCGGGAACACTGAAGCTTTCTTT. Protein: CSASGNTEAFF.

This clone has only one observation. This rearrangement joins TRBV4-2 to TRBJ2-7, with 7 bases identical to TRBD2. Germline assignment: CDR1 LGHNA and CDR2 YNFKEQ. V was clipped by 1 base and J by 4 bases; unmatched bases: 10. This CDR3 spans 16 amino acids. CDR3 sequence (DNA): TGTGCCAGCAGCCAAGCGGGTGGCGGGGGATTTTACGAGCAGTACTTC. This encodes CASSQAGGGGFYEQYF.

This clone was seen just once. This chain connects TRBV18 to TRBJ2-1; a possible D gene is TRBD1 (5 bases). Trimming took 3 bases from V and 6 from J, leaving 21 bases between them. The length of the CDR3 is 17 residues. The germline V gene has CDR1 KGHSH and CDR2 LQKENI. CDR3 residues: CASSPSGFPQFFNEQFF. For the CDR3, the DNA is TGTGCCAGCTCACCTTCAGGGTTCCCACAGTTTTTCAATGAGCAGTTCTTC.

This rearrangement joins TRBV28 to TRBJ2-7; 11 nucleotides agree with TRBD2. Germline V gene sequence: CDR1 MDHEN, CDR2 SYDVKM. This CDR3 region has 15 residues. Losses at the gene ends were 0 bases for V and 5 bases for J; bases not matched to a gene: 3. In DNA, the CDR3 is TGTGCCAGCAGTTTATGGGCTAGCGGGAGGAACGAGCAGTACTTC. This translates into CASSLWASGRNEQYF.

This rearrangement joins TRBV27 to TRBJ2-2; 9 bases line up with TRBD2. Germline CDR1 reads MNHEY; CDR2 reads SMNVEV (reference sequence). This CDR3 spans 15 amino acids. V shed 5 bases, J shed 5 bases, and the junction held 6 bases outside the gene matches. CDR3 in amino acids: CASSRREGRTGELFF. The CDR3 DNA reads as TGTGCCAGCAGTAGGCGGGAGGGCCGGACCGGGGAGCTGTTTTTT.

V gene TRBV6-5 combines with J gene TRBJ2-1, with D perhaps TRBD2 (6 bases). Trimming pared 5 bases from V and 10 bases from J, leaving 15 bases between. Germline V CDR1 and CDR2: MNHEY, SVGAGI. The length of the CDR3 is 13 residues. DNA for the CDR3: TGTGCCAGCAGTACCTATGGGGGGAGGGAGCAGTTCTTC. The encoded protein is CASSTYGGREQFF.

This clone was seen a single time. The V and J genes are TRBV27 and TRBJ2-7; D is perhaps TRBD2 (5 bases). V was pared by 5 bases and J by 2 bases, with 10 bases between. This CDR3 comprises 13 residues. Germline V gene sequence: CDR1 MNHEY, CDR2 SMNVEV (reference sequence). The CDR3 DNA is TGTGCCAGCAGTCCGGACTTCCCCTACGAGCAGTACTTC. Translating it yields CASSPDFPYEQYF.

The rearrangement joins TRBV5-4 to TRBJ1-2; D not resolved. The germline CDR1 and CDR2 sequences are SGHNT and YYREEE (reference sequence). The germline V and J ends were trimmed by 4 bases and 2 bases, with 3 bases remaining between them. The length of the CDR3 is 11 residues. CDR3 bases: TGTGCCAGCAGCGCGAACTATGGCTACACCTTC. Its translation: CASSANYGYTF.

The DNA for the CDR3 is TGTGCCAGCAGACCTGACAGGAGGTCCTACAATGAGCAGTTCTTC. The encoded protein is CASRPDRRSYNEQFF. The V call is TRBV28, the J call TRBJ2-1; maybe TRBD1 (6 bases). V gave up 6 bases and J gave up 1 base, with 13 bases separating them. Germline lookup yields CDR1 MDHEN and CDR2 SYDVKM. This CDR3 is built from 15 residues.

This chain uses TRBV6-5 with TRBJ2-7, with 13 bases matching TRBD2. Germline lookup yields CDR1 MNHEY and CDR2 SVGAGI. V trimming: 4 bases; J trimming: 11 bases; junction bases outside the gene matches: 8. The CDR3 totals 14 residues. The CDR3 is CASSSRTSGGSEYF. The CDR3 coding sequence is TGTGCCAGCAGTTCTAGGACTAGCGGGGGTTCGGAGTACTTC.

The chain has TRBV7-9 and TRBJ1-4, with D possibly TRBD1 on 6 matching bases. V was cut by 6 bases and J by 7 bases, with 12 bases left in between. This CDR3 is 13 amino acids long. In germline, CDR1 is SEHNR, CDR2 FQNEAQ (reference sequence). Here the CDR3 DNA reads TGTGCCAGCAGTCCAACAGGGACTGAAAAACTGTTTTTT. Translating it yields CASSPTGTEKLFF.

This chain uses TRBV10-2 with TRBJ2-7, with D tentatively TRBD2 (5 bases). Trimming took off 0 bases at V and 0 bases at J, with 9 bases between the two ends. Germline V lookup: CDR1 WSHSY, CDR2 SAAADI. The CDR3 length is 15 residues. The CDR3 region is CASSESGRGSYEQYF. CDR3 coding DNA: TGCGCCAGCAGTGAGTCAGGACGGGGCTCCTACGAGCAGTACTTC.